The clone carrying this TCR beta chain is a singleton in its sample. What it binds is unknown. This sample was included in a study of T cells in tuberculosis. Study-level background: IGRA-negative adolescents, IGRA-positive adolescents with latent tuberculosis and adults with active tuberculosis formed this South African cohort.

Germline V lookup: CDR1 LNHDA, CDR2 SQIVND (reference sequence). Trimming removed 4 bases from V and 3 bases from J, with 15 bases in between. The CDR3 totals 15 residues. Generated by immunoSEQ multiplex PCR, the TCRdb table keeps only in-frame clones and is missing some. The sample lists roughly 34,000 clones; less than 95% were seen once. Study-wide results and limits: GMM-specific TCRs were nearer to active tuberculosis alpha repertoires, suggesting expansion. The TCR-beta difference was not significant; alpha differences partly reflected length.

Sequencing was performed on PBMCs. The chain carries TRBV19 and TRBJ1-2; perhaps TRBD1 as D (5 bases). This receptor was taken from a donor aged 10 to 29 with latent tuberculosis or without tuberculosis infection. Some clones in this sample may be carry-over from other donors' samples. CDR3 bases: TGTGCCAGTAGTACACAGGTCCTCCTTCACTATGGCTACACCTTC. It is translated as CASSTQVLLHYGYTF.